The rows below give T cell receptor beta chains drawn from one sample of a study of CXCR3-negative and CXCR3-positive naive CD8 T cells. TCRdb re-called the 5' RACE reads; every CDR3 protein appears as one record, without DNA. This sample contains about 130,000 distinct CDR3 sequences. Material for sequencing was naive CXCR3- CD8+ T cells from blood. The receptors were sampled from a human donor in good health. Some clones in this sample may be carry-over from other donors' samples. Each CDR3 is given with its conserved first and last residue.

CSVEDGLNTYEQYF	TRBV29-1	TRBJ2-7
CSAARGDGYTF	TRBV29-1	TRBJ1-2
CASSPGMVLADTQYF	TRBV4-3	TRBJ2-3
CSVEPAGMANTEAFF	TRBV29-1	TRBJ1-1
CASSLIRESEAFF	TRBV11-3	TRBJ1-1
CATSRDMGPNQPQHF	TRBV15	TRBJ1-5
CASSAHRENPGNTIYF	TRBV9	TRBJ1-3
CSAKEGFTLIYEQYF	TRBV20-1	TRBJ2-7
CASSLGEEPMNTEAFF	TRBV11-1	TRBJ1-1
CASSPSLAGSYNEQFF	TRBV5-1	TRBJ2-1
CASSGGWGTDTGLGGDTQYF	TRBV12-3/TRBV12-4	TRBJ2-3
CASRYRGESPLHF	TRBV7-2	TRBJ1-6
CASSVASGGIEQYF	TRBV5-1	TRBJ2-7
CSAIIRATPLREQYF	TRBV20-1	TRBJ2-7
CSVYGLAETGTDTQYF	TRBV29-1	TRBJ2-3
CASSLDYLTSGANVLTF	TRBV27	TRBJ2-6
CAISIVAGGPADTQYF	TRBV10-3	TRBJ2-3
CASSFRDRAYEQYF	TRBV9	TRBJ2-7
CASSQDFTGQIYNEQFF	TRBV3-1	TRBJ2-1
CASSPPHGSTEAFF	TRBV9	TRBJ1-1
CSVADSDNSYEQYF	TRBV29-1	TRBJ2-7
CASSGGTGLPSDEQYF	TRBV6-2/TRBV6-3	TRBJ2-7
CSAFRDTSSTDTQYF	TRBV20-1	TRBJ2-3
CASSLGLAGAGELFF	TRBV28	TRBJ2-2
CASSLILAGGSYNEQFF	TRBV7-2	TRBJ2-1
CASSISQGYEQYF	TRBV19	TRBJ2-7
CASSLLVNYEQYF	TRBV6-5	TRBJ2-7
CASSVGDRGPYEQYF	TRBV9	TRBJ2-7
CASSHPSSAFTDTQYF	TRBV3-1	TRBJ2-3
CASSGPQWGKLNTIYF	TRBV7-9	TRBJ1-3
CASSALATTGELFF	TRBV2	TRBJ2-2
CASSQGFEAFF	TRBV7-9	TRBJ1-1
CASSPGLVNIQYF	TRBV18	TRBJ2-4
CASSRAFLADTQYF	TRBV27	TRBJ2-3
CASSPTQGPGELFF	TRBV25-1	TRBJ2-2
CATSRPGTGLPGEAFF	TRBV15	TRBJ1-1
CASSEGHTEAFF	TRBV25-1	TRBJ1-1
CSATGQGSYGYTF	TRBV20-1	TRBJ1-2
CASSIEVLAGERGTGELFF	TRBV19	TRBJ2-2
CASIGSWDTDTQYF	TRBV7-9	TRBJ2-3
CASSYPGQGIYEQFF	TRBV5-1	TRBJ2-1
CASSAQPGGTQETQYF	TRBV7-8	TRBJ2-5
CASSPGGGPTQYF	TRBV7-9	TRBJ2-5
CASSSSGGETQYF	TRBV25-1	TRBJ2-5
CASSQGSYEQYF	TRBV12-3/TRBV12-4	TRBJ2-7
CASSFLAPSTGELFF	TRBV28	TRBJ2-2
CASSQVSNEQFF	TRBV4-1	TRBJ2-1
CASSELGTSYEQYF	TRBV6-1	TRBJ2-7
CSARDSGGTIQETQYF	TRBV20-1	TRBJ2-5
CASNPIGPGTQYF	TRBV7-2	TRBJ2-5
CASRPTSGLNTEAFF	TRBV2	TRBJ1-1
CASSLMDRNNSPLHF	TRBV7-9	TRBJ1-6